Below, one TCR beta chain is given with its context. TCRdb redid the calling of the RT-PCR reads with MiXCR, one entry per CDR3 protein. The sample includes fewer than 800,000 distinct CDR3 sequences, around 14% of them seen just once. The CDR3 extends over 15 amino acids. Trimming pared 4 bases from V and 2 bases from J, leaving 15 bases between. CDR1 is SEHNR and CDR2 is FQNEAQ in the germline V gene (reference sequence). The TCR comes from a female donor in good health, serving as a healthy control. This chain connects TRBV7-9 to TRBJ2-7; D uncertain. The sequenced sample was memory CD4+ T cells from blood. CDR3 DNA sequence: TGTGCCAGCAGCTCCGACCGACATAGCACCTACGAGCAGTACTTC. The encoded protein is CASSSDRHSTYEQYF.